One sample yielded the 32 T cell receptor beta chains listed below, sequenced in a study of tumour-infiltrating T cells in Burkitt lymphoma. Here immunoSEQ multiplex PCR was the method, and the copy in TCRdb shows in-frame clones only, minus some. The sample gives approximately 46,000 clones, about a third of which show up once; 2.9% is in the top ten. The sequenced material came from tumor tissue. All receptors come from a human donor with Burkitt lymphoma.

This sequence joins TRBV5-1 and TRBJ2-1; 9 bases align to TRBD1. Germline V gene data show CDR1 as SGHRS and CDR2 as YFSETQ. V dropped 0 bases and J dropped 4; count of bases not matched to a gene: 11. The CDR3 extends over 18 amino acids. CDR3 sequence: CASSLGLPGQGKYNEQFF. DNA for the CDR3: TGCGCCAGCAGCTTGGGTCTCCCGGGACAGGGCAAGTACAATGAGCAGTTCTTC.

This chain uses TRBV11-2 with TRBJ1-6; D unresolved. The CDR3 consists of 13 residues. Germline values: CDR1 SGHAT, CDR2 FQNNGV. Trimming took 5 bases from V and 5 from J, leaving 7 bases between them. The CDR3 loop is CASSPGNNSPLHF. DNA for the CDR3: TGTGCCAGCAGCCCGGGTAATAATTCACCCCTCCACTTT.

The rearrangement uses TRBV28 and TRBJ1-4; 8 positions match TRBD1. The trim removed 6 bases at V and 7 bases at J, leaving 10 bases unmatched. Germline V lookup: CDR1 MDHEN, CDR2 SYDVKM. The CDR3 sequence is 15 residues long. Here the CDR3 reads CASSQPGGEAEKLFF. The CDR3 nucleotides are TGTGCCAGCAGCCAACCAGGGGGCGAGGCTGAAAAACTGTTTTTT.

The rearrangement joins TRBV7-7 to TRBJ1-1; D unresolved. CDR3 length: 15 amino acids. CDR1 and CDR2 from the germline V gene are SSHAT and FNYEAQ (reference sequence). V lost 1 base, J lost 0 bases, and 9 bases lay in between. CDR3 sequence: CASSLVGEMNTEAFF. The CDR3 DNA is TGTGCCAGCAGCTTAGTTGGAGAAATGAACACTGAAGCTTTCTTT.

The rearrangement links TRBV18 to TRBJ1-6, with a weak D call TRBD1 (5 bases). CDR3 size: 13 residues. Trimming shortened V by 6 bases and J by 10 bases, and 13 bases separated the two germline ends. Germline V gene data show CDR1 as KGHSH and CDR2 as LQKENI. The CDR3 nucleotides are TGTGCCAGCTCGCGGGGGGGGGACTCACCCCTCCACTTT. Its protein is CASSRGGDSPLHF.

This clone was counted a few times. The CDR3 DNA sequence: TGTGCCAGCAGTCAAAGCGGGGGGGTTGGAGATACGCAGTATTTT. Its translation is CASSQSGGVGDTQYF. The chain recombines TRBV6-5 with TRBJ2-3, with 10 bases fitting TRBD2. Germline lookup yields CDR1 MNHEY and CDR2 SVGAGI. The V and J ends lost 5 bases and 5 bases, in that order; junction bases with no gene match: 7. The CDR3 has 15 amino acids.

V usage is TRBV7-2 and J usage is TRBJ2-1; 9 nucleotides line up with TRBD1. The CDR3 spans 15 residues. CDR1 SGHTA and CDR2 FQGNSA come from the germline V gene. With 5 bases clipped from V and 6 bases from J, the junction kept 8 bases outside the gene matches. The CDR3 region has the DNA TGTGCCAGCAGCCATGCCGGGACAGGGATCAATGAGCAGTTCTTC. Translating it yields CASSHAGTGINEQFF.

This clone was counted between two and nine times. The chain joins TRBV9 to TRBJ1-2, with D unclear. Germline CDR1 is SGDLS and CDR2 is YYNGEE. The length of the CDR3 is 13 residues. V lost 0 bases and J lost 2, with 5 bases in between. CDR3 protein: CASSVEQNYGYTF. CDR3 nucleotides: TGTGCCAGCAGCGTAGAACAGAACTATGGCTACACCTTC.

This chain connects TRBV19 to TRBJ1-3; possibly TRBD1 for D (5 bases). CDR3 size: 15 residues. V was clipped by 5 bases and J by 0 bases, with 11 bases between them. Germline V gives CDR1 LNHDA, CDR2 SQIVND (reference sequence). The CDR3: CASSSGPRSGNTIYF. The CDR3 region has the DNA TGTGCCAGTAGTTCGGGACCTCGCTCTGGAAACACCATATATTTT. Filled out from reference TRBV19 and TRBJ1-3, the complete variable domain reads DGGITQSPKYLFRKEGQNVTLSCEQNLNHDAMYWYRQDPGQGLRLIYYSQIVNDFQKGDIAEGYSVSREKKESFPLTVTSAQKNPTAFYLCASSSGPRSGNTIYFGEGSWLTVV.

The CDR3 nucleotides read TGTGCCAGCAGCCCCCGGACGGGGGGATCGGAGCAGTTCTTC. Encoded protein: CASSPRTGGSEQFF. This chain uses TRBV6-6 with TRBJ2-1, with 7 bases matching TRBD2. Looked up from germline, CDR1 is MNHNY and CDR2 is SVGAGI (reference sequence). V lost 6 bases, J lost 10 bases, and 12 bases stayed unmatched. The CDR3 length is 14 residues.

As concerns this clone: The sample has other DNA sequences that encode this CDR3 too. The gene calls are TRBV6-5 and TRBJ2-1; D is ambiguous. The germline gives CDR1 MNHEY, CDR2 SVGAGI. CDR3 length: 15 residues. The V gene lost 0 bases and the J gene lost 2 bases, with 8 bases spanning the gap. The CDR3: CASSYSGPAYNEQFF. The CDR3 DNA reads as TGTGCCAGCAGTTACTCGGGTCCAGCCTACAATGAGCAGTTCTTC.

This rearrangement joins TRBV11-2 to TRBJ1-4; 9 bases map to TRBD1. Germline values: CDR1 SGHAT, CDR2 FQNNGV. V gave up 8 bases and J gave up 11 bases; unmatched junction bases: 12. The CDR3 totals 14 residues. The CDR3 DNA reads TGTGCCAGCGGAGGTGGGACAGGGAGTTTGAAACTGTTTTTT. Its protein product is CASGGGTGSLKLFF. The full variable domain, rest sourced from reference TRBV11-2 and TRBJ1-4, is EAGVAQSPRYKIIEKRQSVAFWCNPISGHATLYWYQQILGQGPKLLIQFQNNGVVDDSQLPKDRFSAERLKGVDSTLKIQPAKLEDSAVYLCASGGGTGSLKLFFGSGTQLSVL.

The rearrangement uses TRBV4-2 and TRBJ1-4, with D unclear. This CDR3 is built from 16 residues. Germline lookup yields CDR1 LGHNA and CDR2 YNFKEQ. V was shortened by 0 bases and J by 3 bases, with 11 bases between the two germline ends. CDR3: CASSQDEGRSNEKLFF. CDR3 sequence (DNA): TGTGCCAGCAGCCAAGATGAAGGGCGTTCTAATGAAAAACTGTTTTTT.

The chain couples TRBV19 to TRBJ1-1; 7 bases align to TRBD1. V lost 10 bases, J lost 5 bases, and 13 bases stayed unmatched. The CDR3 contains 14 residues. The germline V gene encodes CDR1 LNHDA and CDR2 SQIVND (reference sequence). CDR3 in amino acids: CATQRENRGTEAFF. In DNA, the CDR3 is TGTGCCACCCAGCGGGAAAACAGGGGAACTGAAGCTTTCTTT. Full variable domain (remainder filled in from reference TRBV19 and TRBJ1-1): DGGITQSPKYLFRKEGQNVTLSCEQNLNHDAMYWYRQDPGQGLRLIYYSQIVNDFQKGDIAEGYSVSREKKESFPLTVTSAQKNPTAFYLCATQRENRGTEAFFGQGTRLTVV.

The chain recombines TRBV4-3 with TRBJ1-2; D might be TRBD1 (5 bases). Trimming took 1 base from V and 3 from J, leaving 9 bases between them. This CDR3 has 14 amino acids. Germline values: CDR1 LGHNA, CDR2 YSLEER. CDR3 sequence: CASSQVGQDYGYTF. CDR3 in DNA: TGCGCCAGCAGCCAAGTGGGGCAGGACTATGGCTACACCTTC.

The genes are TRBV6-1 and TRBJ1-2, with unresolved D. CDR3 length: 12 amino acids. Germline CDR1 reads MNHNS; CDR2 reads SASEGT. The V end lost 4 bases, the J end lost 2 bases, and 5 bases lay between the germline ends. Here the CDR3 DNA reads TGTGCCAGCAGTGCGGAAAACTATGGCTACACCTTC. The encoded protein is CASSAENYGYTF.

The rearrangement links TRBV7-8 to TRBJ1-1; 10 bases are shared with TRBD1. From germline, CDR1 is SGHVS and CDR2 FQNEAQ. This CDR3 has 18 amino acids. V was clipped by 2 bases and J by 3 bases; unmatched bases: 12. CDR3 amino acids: CASSLTGQGWFLDTEAFF. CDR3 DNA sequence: TGTGCCAGCAGCTTAACGGGACAGGGGTGGTTTTTGGACACTGAAGCTTTCTTT.

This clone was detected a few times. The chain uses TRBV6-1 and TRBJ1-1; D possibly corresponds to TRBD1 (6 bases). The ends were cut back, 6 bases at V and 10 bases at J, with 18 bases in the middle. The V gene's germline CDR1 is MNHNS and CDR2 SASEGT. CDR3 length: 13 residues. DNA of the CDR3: TGTGCCAGCAGCGAGAGGCGGGGGCTGGGAGCTTTCTTT. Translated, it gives CASSERRGLGAFF.

The CDR3 sequence is CASSLEYGNTIYF. Written as DNA, the CDR3 is TGTGCCAGCAGCTTGGAGTACGGAAACACCATATATTTT. The V call is TRBV7-2, the J call TRBJ1-3; D is unresolved. Germline loops: CDR1 SGHTA, CDR2 FQGNSA. CDR3 length: 13 residues. Trimming left V 3 bases short and J 4 bases short, with 7 bases between. The full variable domain, in which reference TRBV7-2 and TRBJ1-3 provide the parts outside the CDR3, is GAGVSQSPSNKVTEKGKDVELRCDPISGHTALYWYRQSLGQGLEFLIYFQGNSAPDKSGLPSDRFSAERTGGSVSTLTIQRTQQEDSAVYLCASSLEYGNTIYFGEGSWLTVV.

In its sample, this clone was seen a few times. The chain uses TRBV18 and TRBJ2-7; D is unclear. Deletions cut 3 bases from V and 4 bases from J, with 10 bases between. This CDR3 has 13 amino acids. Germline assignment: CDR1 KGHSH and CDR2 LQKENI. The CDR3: CASSPTTDYEQYF. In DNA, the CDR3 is TGTGCCAGCTCACCGACGACGGATTACGAGCAGTACTTC. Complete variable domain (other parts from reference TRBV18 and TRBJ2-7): NAGVMQNPRHLVRRRGQEARLRCSPMKGHSHVYWYRQLPEEGLKFMVYLQKENIIDESGMPKERFSAEFPKEGPSILRIQQVVRGDSAAYFCASSPTTDYEQYFGPGTRLTVT.

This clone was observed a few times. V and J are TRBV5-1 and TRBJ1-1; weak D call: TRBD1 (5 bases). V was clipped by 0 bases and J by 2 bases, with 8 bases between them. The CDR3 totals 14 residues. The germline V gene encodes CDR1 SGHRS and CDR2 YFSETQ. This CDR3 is CASSLDGANTEAFF. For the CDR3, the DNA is TGCGCCAGCAGCTTGGACGGGGCCAACACTGAAGCTTTCTTT.

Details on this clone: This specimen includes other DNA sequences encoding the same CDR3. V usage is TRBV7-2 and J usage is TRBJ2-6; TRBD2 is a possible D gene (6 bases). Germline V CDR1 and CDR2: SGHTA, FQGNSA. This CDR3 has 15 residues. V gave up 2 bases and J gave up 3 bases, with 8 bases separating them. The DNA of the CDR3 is TGTGCCAGCAGCTTACGGGAGAGTGGGGCCAACGTCCTGACTTTC. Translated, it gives CASSLRESGANVLTF.

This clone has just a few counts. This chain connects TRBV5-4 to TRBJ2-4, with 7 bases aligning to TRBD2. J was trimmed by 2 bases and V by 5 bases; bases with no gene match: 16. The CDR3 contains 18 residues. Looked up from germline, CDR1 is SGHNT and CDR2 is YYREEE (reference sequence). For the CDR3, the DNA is TGTGCCAGCAGTCCGGCCGGGGGGTGGGCTTTATCCAAAAACATTCAGTACTTC. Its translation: CASSPAGGWALSKNIQYF. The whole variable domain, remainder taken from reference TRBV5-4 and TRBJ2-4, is ETGVTQSPTHLIKTRGQQVTLRCSSQSGHNTVSWYQQALGQGPQFIFQYYREEENGRGNFPPRFSGLQFPNYSSELNVNALELDDSALYLCASSPAGGWALSKNIQYFGAGTRLSVL.

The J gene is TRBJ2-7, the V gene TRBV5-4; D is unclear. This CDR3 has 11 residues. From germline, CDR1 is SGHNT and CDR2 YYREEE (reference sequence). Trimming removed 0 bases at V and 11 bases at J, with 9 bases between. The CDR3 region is CASSLVGEEYF. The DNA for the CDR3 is TGTGCCAGCAGCTTGGTAGGCGAAGAGTACTTC. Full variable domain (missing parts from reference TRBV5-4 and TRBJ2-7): ETGVTQSPTHLIKTRGQQVTLRCSSQSGHNTVSWYQQALGQGPQFIFQYYREEENGRGNFPPRFSGLQFPNYSSELNVNALELDDSALYLCASSLVGEEYFGPGTRLTVT.

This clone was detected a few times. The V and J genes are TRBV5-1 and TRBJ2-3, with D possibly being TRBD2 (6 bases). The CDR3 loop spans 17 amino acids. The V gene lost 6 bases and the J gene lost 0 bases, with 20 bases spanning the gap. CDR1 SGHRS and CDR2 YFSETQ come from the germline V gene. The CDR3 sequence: CASKVAGRYGSTDTQYF. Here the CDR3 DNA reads TGCGCCAGCAAGGTCGCAGGGAGGTATGGGAGCACAGATACGCAGTATTTT.

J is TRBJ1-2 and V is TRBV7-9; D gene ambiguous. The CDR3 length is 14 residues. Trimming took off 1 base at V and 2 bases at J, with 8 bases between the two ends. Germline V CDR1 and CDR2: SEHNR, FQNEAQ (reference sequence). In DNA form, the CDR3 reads TGTGCCAGCAGCTTAGAGGCAGCGAACTATGGCTACACCTTC. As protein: CASSLEAANYGYTF.

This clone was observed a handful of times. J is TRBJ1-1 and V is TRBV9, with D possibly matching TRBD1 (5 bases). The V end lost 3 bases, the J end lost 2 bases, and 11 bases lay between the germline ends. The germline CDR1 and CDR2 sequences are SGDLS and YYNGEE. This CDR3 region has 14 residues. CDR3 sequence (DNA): TGTGCCAGCAGCGGAAGGGACGCAAACACTGAAGCTTTCTTT. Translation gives CASSGRDANTEAFF.

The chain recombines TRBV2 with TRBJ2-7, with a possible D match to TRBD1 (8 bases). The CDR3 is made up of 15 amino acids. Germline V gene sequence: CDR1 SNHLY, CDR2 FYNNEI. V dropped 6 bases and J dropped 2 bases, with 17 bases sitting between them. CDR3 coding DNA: TGTGCCAGCAGGGTGAGGACAGGGACTACCTACGAGCAGTACTTC. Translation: CASRVRTGTTYEQYF. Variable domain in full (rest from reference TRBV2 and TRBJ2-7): EPEVTQTPSHQVTQMGQEVILRCVPISNHLYFYWYRQILGQKVEFLVSFYNNEISEKSEIFDDQFSVERPDGSNFTLKIRSTKLEDSAMYFCASRVRTGTTYEQYFGPGTRLTVT.

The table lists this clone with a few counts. CDR3 nucleotides: TGTGCCAGCAGCCAAGACAGGGGGGCGTATGGCTACACCTTC. Translation: CASSQDRGAYGYTF. This chain uses TRBV6-5 with TRBJ1-2; 9 bases are shared with TRBD1. Trimming removed 6 bases from V and 5 bases from J; junction bases left unmatched: 7. The germline V gene has CDR1 MNHEY and CDR2 SVGAGI. The CDR3 runs to 14 residues.

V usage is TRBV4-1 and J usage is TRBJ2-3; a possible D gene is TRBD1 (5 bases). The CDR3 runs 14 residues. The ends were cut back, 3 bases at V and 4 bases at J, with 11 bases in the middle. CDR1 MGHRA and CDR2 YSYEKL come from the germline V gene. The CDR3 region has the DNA TGCGCCAGCAGCCATAACTCAGGGCCAGATACGCAGTATTTT. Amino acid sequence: CASSHNSGPDTQYF.

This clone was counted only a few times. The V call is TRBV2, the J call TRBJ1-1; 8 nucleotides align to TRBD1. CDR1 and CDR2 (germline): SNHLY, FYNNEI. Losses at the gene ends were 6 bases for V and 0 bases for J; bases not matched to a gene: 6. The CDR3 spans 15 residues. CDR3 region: CASRHPGQVNTEAFF. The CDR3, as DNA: TGTGCCAGCAGACACCCGGGACAGGTGAACACTGAAGCTTTCTTT.

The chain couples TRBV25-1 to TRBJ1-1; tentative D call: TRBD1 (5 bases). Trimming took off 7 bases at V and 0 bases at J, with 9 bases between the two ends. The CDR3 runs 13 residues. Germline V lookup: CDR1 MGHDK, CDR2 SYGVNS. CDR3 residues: CASMRQLNTEAFF. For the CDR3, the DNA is TGTGCCAGCATGAGACAGCTGAACACTGAAGCTTTCTTT.